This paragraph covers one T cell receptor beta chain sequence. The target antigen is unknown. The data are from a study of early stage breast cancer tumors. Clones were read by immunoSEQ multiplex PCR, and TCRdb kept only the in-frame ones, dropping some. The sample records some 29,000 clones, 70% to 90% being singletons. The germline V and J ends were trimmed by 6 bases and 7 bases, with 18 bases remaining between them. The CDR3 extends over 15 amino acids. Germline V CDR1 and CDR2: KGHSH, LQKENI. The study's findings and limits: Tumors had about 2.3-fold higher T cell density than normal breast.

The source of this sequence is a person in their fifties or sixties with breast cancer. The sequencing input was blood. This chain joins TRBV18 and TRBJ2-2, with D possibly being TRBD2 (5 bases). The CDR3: CASSEGSQALGELFF. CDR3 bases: TGTGCCAGCTCCGAGGGTAGCCAGGCCCTCGGGGAGCTGTTTTTT.